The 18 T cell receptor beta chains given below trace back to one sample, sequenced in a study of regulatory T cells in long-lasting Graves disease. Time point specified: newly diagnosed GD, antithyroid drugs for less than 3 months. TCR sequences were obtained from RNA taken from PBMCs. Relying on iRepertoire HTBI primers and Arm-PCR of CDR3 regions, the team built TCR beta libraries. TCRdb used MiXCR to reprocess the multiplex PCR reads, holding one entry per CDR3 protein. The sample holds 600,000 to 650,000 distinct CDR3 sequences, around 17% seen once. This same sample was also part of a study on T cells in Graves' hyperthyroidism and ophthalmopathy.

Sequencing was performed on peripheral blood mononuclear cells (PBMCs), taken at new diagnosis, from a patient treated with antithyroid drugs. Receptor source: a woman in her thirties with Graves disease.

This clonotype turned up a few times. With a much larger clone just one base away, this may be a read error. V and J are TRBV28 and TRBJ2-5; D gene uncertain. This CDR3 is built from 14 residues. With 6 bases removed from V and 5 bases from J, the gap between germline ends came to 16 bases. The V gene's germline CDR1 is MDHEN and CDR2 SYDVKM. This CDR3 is CASRSEAARETQYF. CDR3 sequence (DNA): TGTGCCAGCAGGTCAGAGGCCGCTCGGGAGACCCAGTACTTC.

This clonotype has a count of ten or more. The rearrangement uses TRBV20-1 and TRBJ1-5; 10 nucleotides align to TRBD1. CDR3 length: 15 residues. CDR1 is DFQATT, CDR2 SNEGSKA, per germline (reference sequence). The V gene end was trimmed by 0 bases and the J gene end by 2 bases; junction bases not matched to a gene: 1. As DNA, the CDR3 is TGCAGTGCTAGAGACGGGACAGGGGGCAATCAGCCCCAGCATTTT. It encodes CSARDGTGGNQPQHF.

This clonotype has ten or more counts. Here the CDR3 DNA reads TGCAGTGCTACATCCAGGGTGGATGAAGCTTTCTTT. Translation gives CSATSRVDEAFF. This chain connects TRBV20-1 to TRBJ1-1; D possibly corresponds to TRBD1 (5 bases). Germline V CDR1 and CDR2: DFQATT, SNEGSKA (reference sequence). CDR3 length: 12 residues. The germline V and J ends were trimmed by 4 bases and 7 bases, with 13 bases remaining between them.

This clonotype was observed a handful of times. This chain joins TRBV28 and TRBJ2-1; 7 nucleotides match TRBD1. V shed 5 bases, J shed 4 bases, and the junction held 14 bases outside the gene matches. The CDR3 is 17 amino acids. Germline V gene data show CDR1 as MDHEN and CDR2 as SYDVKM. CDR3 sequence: CASSAQSGQDNYNEQFF. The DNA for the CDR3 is TGTGCCAGCAGTGCACAATCAGGACAGGATAATTACAATGAGCAGTTCTTC.

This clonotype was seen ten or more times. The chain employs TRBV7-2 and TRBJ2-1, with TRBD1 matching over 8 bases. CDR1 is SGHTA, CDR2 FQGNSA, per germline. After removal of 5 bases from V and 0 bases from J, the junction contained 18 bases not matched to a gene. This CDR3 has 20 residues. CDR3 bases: TGTGCCAGCAGCCGCCCCCAGGACAGGGTGGGCCCCCGCTCCTACAATGAGCAGTTCTTC. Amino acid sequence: CASSRPQDRVGPRSYNEQFF.

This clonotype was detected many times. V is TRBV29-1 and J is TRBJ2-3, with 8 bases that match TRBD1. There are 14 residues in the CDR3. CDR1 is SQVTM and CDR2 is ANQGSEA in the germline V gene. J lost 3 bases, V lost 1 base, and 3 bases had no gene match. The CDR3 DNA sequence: TGCAGCGTTGAAGTGGACAGGGCTACAGATACGCAGTATTTT. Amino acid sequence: CSVEVDRATDTQYF.

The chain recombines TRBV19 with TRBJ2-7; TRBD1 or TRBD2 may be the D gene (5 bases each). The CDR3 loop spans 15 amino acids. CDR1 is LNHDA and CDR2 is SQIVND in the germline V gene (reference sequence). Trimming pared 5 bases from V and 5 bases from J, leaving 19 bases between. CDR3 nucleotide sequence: TGTGCCAGTAGTTCCAGAGGGACGATGCGGGACGAGCAGTACTTC. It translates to CASSSRGTMRDEQYF.

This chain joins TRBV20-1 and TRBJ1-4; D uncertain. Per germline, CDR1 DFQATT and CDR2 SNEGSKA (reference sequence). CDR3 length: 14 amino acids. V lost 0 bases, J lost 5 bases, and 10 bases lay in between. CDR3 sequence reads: CSARDGQLNEKLFF. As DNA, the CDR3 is TGCAGTGCTAGAGACGGTCAGTTAAATGAAAAACTGTTTTTT.

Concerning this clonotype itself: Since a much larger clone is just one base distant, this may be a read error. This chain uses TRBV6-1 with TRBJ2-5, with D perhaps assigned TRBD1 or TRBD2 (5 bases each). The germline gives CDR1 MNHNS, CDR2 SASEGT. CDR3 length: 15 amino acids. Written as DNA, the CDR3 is TGTGCCAGCAGACCGGGACGTCGAGCCCAAGAGATCCAGTACTTC. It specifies CASRPGRRAQEIQYF.

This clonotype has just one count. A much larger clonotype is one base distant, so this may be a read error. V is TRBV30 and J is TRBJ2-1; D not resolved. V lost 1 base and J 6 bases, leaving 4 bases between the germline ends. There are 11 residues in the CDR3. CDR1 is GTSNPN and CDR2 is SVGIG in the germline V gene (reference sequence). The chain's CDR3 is CAWSEGNEQFF. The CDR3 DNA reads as TGTGCCTGGAGTGAGGGCAATGAGCAGTTCTTC.

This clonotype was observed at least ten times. CDR3 bases: TGTGCCAGCCGGGACATCAATAACTATGGCTACACCTTC. This codes for CASRDINNYGYTF. This chain joins TRBV6-1 and TRBJ1-2; possible D gene TRBD1, 6 bases. Trimming took 8 bases from V and 1 from J, leaving 11 bases between them. CDR1 and CDR2 from the germline V gene are MNHNS and SASEGT. This CDR3 region has 13 residues.

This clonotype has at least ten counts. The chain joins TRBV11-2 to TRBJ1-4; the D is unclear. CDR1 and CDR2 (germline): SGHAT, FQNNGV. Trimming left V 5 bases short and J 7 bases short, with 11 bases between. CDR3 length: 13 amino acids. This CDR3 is CASSSVMVEKLFF. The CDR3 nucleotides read TGTGCCAGCAGCAGCGTTATGGTTGAAAAACTGTTTTTT. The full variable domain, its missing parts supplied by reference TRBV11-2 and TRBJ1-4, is EAGVAQSPRYKIIEKRQSVAFWCNPISGHATLYWYQQILGQGPKLLIQFQNNGVVDDSQLPKDRFSAERLKGVDSTLKIQPAKLEDSAVYLCASSSVMVEKLFFGSGTQLSVL.

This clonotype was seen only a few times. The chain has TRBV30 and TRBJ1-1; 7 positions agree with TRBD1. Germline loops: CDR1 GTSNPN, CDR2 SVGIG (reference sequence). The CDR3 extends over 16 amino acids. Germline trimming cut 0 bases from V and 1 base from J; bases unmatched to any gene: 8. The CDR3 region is CAWSVRWGQPNTEAFF. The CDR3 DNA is TGTGCCTGGAGTGTACGCTGGGGACAGCCGAACACTGAAGCTTTCTTT.

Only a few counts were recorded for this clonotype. This chain's CDR3 is CASESGRGKRNEQFF. The CDR3 DNA follows: TGCGCCAGCGAAAGCGGGAGGGGTAAGAGGAATGAGCAGTTCTTC. The genes are TRBV5-1 and TRBJ2-1, with 10 bases fitting TRBD2. Germline V gene data show CDR1 as SGHRS and CDR2 as YFSETQ. CDR3 length: 15 residues. Germline trimming cut 7 bases from V and 7 bases from J; bases unmatched to any gene: 11. The complete variable domain, with remaining parts taken from reference TRBV5-1 and TRBJ2-1, reads KAGVTQTPRYLIKTRGQQVTLSCSPISGHRSVSWYQQTPGQGLQFLFEYFSETQRNKGNFPGRFSGRQFSNSRSEMNVSTLELGDSALYLCASESGRGKRNEQFFGPGTRLTVL.

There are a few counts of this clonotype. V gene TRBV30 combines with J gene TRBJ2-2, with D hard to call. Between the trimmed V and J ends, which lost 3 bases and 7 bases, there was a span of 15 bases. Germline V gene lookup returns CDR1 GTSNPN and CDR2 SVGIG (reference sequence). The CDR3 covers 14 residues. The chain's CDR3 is CAWSLGPKGGELFF. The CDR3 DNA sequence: TGTGCCTGGAGCCTGGGCCCCAAGGGCGGGGAGCTGTTTTTT. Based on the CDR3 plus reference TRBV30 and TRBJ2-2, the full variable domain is SQTIHQWPATLVQPVGSPLSLECTVEGTSNPNLYWYRQAAGRGLQLLFYSVGIGQISSEVPQNLSASRPQDRQFILSSKKLLLSDSGFYLCAWSLGPKGGELFFGEGSRLTVL.

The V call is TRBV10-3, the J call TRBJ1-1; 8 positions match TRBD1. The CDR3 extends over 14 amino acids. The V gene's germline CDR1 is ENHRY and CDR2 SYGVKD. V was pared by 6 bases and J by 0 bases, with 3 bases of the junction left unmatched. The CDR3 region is CAIRTGAMNTEAFF. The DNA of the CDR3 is TGTGCCATCAGGACAGGGGCAATGAACACTGAAGCTTTCTTT.

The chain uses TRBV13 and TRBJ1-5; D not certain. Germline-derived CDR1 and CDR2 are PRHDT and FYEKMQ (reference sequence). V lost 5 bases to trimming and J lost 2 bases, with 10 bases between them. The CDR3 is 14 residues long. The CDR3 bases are TGTGCCAGCAGCGCACGACGGGGCAATCAGCCCCAGCATTTT. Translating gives CASSARRGNQPQHF.

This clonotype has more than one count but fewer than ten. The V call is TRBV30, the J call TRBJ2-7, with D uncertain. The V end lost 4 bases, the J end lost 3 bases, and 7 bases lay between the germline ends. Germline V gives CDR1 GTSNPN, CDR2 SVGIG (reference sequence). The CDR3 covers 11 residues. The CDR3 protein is CAWTENYEQYF. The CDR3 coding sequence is TGTGCCTGGACAGAGAACTACGAGCAGTACTTC.